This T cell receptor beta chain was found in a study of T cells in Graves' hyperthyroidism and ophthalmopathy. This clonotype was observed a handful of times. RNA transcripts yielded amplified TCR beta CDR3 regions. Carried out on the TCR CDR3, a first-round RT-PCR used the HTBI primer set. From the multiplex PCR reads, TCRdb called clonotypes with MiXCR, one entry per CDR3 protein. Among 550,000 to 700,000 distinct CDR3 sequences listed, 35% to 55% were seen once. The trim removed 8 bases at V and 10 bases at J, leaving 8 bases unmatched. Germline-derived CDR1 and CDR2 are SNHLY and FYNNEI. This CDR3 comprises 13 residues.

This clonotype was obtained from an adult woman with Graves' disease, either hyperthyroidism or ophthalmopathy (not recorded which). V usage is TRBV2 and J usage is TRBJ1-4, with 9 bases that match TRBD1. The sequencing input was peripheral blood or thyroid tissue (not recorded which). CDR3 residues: CASGTGLQGKLFF. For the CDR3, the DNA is TGTGCCAGCGGGACAGGGCTTCAAGGAAAACTGTTTTTT.